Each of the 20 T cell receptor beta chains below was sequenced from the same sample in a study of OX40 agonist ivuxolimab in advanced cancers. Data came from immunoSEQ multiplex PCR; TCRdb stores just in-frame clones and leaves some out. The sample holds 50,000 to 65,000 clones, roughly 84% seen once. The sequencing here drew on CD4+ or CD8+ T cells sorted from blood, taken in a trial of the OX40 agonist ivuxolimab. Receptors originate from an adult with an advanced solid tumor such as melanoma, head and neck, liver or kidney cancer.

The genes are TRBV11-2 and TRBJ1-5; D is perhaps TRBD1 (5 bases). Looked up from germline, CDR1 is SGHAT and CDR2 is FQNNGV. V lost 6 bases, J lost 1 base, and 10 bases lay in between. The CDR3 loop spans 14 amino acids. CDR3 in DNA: TGTGCCAGCAGTCTAGGGACCAGCAATCAGCCCCAGCATTTT. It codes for CASSLGTSNQPQHF.

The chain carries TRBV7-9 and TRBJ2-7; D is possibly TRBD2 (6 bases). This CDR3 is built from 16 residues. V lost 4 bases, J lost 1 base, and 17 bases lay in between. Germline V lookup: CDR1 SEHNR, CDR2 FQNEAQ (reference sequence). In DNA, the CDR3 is TGTGCCAGCAGCTCCCCGCGGGGTCCACTTTCCTACGAGCAGTACTTC. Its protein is CASSSPRGPLSYEQYF.

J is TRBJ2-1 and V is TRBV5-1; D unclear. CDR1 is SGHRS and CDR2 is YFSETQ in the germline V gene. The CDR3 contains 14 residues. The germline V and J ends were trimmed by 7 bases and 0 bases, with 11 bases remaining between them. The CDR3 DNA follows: TGCGCCAGCCGAGTAGAACCCTCCTACAATGAGCAGTTCTTC. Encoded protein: CASRVEPSYNEQFF.

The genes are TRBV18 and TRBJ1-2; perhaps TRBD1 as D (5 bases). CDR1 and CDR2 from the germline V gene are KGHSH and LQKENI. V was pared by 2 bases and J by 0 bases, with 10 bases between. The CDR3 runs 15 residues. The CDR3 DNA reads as TGTGCCAGCTCACCATCGGGGGATTCTAACTATGGCTACACCTTC. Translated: CASSPSGDSNYGYTF.

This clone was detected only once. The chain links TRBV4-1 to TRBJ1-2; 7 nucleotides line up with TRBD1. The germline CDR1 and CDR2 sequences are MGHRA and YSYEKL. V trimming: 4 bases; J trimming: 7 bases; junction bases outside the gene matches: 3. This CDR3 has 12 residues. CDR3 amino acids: CASSLQGVGYTF. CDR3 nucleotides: TGCGCCAGCAGCCTCCAGGGGGTTGGCTACACCTTC.

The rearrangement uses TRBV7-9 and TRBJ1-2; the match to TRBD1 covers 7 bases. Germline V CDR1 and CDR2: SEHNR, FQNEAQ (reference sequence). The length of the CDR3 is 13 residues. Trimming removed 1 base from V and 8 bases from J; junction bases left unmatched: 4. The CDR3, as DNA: TGTGCCAGCAGCTTAGAACAGGGGATAGGCTACACCTTC. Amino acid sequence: CASSLEQGIGYTF.

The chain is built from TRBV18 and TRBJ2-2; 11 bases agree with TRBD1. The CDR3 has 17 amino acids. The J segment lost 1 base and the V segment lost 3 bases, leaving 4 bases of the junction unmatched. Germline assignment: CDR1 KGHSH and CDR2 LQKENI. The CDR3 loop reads CASSPTGTGGNTGELFF. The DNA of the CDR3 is TGTGCCAGCTCACCTACCGGGACAGGGGGGAACACCGGGGAGCTGTTTTTT.

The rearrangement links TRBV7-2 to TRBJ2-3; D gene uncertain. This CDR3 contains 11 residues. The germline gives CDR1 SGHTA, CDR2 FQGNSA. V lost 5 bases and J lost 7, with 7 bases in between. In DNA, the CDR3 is TGTGCCAGCAGCGAATCCTATACGCAGTATTTT. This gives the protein CASSESYTQYF.

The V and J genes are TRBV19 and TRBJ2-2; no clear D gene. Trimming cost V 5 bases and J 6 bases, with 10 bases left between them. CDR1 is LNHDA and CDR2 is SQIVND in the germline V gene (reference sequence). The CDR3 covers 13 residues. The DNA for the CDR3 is TGTGCCAGTAGTGTAGGCGGAGCCGGGGAGCTGTTTTTT. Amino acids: CASSVGGAGELFF.

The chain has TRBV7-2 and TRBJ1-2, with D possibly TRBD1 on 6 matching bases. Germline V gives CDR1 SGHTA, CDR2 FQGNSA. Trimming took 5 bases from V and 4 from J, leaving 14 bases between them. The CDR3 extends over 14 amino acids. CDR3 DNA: TGTGCCAGCAGCCCGAGCGCAGGGGCCTATGGCTACACCTTC. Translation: CASSPSAGAYGYTF.

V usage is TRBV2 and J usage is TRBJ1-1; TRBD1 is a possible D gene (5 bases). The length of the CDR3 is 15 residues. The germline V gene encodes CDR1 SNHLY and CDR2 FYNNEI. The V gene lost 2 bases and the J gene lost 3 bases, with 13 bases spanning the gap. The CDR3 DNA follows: TGTGCCAGCAGTGAACAGGGCCCAACCGACACTGAAGCTTTCTTT. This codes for CASSEQGPTDTEAFF.

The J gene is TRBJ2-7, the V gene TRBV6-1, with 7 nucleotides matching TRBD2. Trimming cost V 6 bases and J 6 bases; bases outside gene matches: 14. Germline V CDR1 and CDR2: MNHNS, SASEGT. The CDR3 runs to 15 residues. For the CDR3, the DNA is TGTGCCAGCAGAAGCGGGGCGGACGGCTCGATCGAGCAGTACTTC. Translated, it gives CASRSGADGSIEQYF.

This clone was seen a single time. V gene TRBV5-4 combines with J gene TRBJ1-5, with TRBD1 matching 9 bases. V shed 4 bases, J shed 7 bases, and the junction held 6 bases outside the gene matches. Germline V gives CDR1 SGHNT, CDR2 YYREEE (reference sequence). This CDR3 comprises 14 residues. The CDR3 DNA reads TGTGCCAGCAGCAAACAGGGGGCAGGACAGCCCCAGCATTTT. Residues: CASSKQGAGQPQHF. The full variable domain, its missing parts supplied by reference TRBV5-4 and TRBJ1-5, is ETGVTQSPTHLIKTRGQQVTLRCSSQSGHNTVSWYQQALGQGPQFIFQYYREEENGRGNFPPRFSGLQFPNYSSELNVNALELDDSALYLCASSKQGAGQPQHFGDGTRLSIL.

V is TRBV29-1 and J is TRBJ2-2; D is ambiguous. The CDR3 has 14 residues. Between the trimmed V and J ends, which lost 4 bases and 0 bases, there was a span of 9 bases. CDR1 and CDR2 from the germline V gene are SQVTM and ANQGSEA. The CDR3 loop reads CSVAFSANTGELFF. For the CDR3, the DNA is TGCAGCGTTGCCTTCTCCGCGAACACCGGGGAGCTGTTTTTT.

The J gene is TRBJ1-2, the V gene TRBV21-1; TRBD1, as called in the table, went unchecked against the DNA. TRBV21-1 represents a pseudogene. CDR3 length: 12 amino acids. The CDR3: CASSATGYGYTF. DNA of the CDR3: TGTGCCAGCAGCGCTACAGGGTATGGCTACACCTTC.

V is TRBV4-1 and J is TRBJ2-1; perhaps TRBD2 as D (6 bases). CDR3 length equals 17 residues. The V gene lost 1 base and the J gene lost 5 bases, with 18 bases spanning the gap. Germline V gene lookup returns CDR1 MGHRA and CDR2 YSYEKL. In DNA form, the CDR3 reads TGCGCCAGCAGCCAAGTAAGGGCGGGGATGTTGGACAATGAGCAGTTCTTC. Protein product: CASSQVRAGMLDNEQFF.

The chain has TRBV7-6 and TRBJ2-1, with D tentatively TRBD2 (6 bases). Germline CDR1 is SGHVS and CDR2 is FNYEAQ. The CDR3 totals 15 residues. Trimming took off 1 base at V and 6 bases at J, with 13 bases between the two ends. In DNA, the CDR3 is TGTGCCAGCAGCTTAGGTTCGTATAGCGGCAATGAGCAGTTCTTC. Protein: CASSLGSYSGNEQFF.

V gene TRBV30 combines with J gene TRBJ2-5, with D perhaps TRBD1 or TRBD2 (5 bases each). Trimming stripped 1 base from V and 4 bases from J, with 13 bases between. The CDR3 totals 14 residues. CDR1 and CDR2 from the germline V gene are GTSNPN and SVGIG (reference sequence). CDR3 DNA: TGTGCCTGGAGTGAGGGGTACCGGGGAGAGACCCAGTACTTC. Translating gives CAWSEGYRGETQYF.

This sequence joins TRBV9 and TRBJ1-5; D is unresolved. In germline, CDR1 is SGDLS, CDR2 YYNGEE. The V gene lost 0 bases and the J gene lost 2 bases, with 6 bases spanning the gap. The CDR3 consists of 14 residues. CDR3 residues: CASSVAGGNQPQHF. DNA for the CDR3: TGTGCCAGCAGCGTAGCCGGGGGCAATCAGCCCCAGCATTTT. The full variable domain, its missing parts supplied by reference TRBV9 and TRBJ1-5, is DSGVTQTPKHLITATGQRVTLRCSPRSGDLSVYWYQQSLDQGLQFLIQYYNGEERAKGNILERFSAQQFPDLHSELNLSSLELGDSALYFCASSVAGGNQPQHFGDGTRLSIL.

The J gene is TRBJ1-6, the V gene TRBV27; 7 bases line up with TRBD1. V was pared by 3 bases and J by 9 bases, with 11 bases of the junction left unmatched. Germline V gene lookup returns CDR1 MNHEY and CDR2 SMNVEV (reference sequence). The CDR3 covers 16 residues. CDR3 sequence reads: CASSLLRDSGVSPLHF. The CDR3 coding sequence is TGTGCCAGCAGTTTGCTTAGGGACAGCGGGGTTTCACCCCTCCACTTT.